Presented here are 10 T cell receptor beta chains from one specimen sequenced in a study of T cells in Graves' hyperthyroidism and ophthalmopathy. RNA transcripts yielded amplified TCR beta CDR3 regions. A first-round RT-PCR of the TCR CDR3 used the HTBI primer set. Each CDR3 protein is one row after TCRdb ran MiXCR on the multiplex PCR reads. The top ten clones hold roughly 6.2% of a sample with 550,000 to 650,000 distinct CDR3 sequences, about 15% of them seen once. Sequencing input: blood. The receptors come from a woman under 40 with Graves' hyperthyroidism that later progressed to Graves' ophthalmopathy.

This clonotype was detected many times. The genes are TRBV7-2 and TRBJ2-5; the D gene is possibly TRBD2 (6 bases). Trimming stripped 5 bases from V and 4 bases from J, with 17 bases between. CDR1 is SGHTA and CDR2 is FQGNSA in the germline V gene. The CDR3 is 15 residues long. Written as DNA, the CDR3 is TGTGCCAGCAGCCTATTCGGGAGTCCCACAGAGACCCAGTACTTC. Translation gives CASSLFGSPTETQYF.

This clonotype was detected many times. The gene calls are TRBV12-3 or TRBV12-4 and TRBJ2-7, with D unresolved. This CDR3 has 12 amino acids. V dropped 6 bases and J dropped 1 base, with 7 bases sitting between them. As DNA, the CDR3 is TGTGCCAGCAGGGGTCTTTCCTACGAGCAGTACTTC. The encoded protein is CASRGLSYEQYF.

Many counts were recorded for this clonotype. The rearrangement joins TRBV11-3 to TRBJ2-4; D is undetermined. Trimming pared 6 bases from V and 1 base from J, leaving 13 bases between. The CDR3 has 15 residues. The germline gives CDR1 SGHNT, CDR2 YENEEA. The chain's CDR3 is CASSFHRTAKNIQYF. The CDR3 DNA sequence: TGTGCCAGCAGTTTCCACCGTACTGCCAAAAACATTCAGTACTTC.

This clonotype is a singleton in its sample. The gene calls are TRBV6-1 and TRBJ1-6; 7 positions agree with TRBD1. The length of the CDR3 is 13 residues. Germline CDR1 MNHNS, CDR2 SASEGT. V trimming: 8 bases; J trimming: 5 bases; junction bases outside the gene matches: 3. In DNA form, the CDR3 reads TGTGCCAGCCGGGACAGAAATAATTCACCCCTCCACTTT. Translated, it gives CASRDRNNSPLHF.

In this sample, this clonotype turned up many times. The rearrangement links TRBV3-1 to TRBJ1-6; D not resolved. Germline V lookup: CDR1 LGHDT, CDR2 YNNKEL (reference sequence). Trimming pared 1 base from V and 10 bases from J, leaving 8 bases between. There are 13 residues in the CDR3. The CDR3 DNA reads TGTGCCAGCAGCCAAGGAAAGCGCTCACCCCTCCACTTT. This codes for CASSQGKRSPLHF. The variable domain in full, completed from reference TRBV3-1 and TRBJ1-6, reads DTAVSQTPKYLVTQMGNDKSIKCEQNLGHDTMYWYKQDSKKFLKIMFSYNNKELIINETVPNRFSPKSPDKAHLNLHINSLELGDSAVYFCASSQGKRSPLHFGNGTRLTVT.

The sample holds a few counts of this clonotype. The germline gene is not matched at one end of the junction; a read error may be the cause. The chain combines TRBV13 with TRBJ1-1, with a possible D match to TRBD1 (6 bases). The V gene's germline CDR1 is PRHDT and CDR2 FYEKMQ (reference sequence). The CDR3 extends over 14 amino acids. CDR3: CASSLAPQGTEAFF. CDR3 DNA: TGTGCCAGCAGTTTAGCGCCTCAGGGGACTGAAGCTTTCTTT.

The V gene is TRBV7-8, the J gene TRBJ2-7, with D perhaps TRBD1 (5 bases). Per the germline V gene, CDR1 is SGHVS and CDR2 is FQNEAQ. This CDR3 comprises 14 residues. V was clipped by 5 bases and J by 2 bases, with 13 bases between them. CDR3 nucleotides: TGTGCCAGCAGCCCCTACGAAGGGGCCTACGAGCAGTACTTC. This encodes CASSPYEGAYEQYF.

The chain recombines TRBV20-1 with TRBJ1-4; no reliable D call. The germline gives CDR1 DFQATT, CDR2 SNEGSKA (reference sequence). V lost 3 bases, J lost 0 bases, and 8 bases lay in between. The length of the CDR3 is 14 residues. The CDR3 protein is CSASGDATNEKLFF. The CDR3 coding sequence is TGCAGTGCTAGCGGAGATGCAACTAATGAAAAACTGTTTTTT.

This clonotype was observed many times. This chain links TRBV10-3 with TRBJ1-1, with no clear D. The germline V gene has CDR1 ENHRY and CDR2 SYGVKD. V dropped 4 bases and J dropped 6 bases, with 18 bases sitting between them. There are 15 residues in the CDR3. The CDR3 DNA is TGTGCCATCAGTGGAGGGCCGGGCCAGAAGGCTGAAGCTTTCTTT. This translates into CAISGGPGQKAEAFF.

Of note for this clonotype: Since a much larger clone is just one base distant, this may be a read error. This chain connects TRBV27 to TRBJ2-6, with D unclear. Germline lookup yields CDR1 MNHEY and CDR2 SMNVEV (reference sequence). Trimming removed 5 bases from V and 0 bases from J, with 5 bases in between. The CDR3 covers 14 residues. Here the CDR3 reads CASSESSGANVLTF. DNA of the CDR3: TGTGCCAGCAGTGAAAGCTCTGGGGCCAACGTCCTGACTTTC.